Presented here are 21 T cell receptor beta chains from one specimen sequenced in a study of graft-versus-host responses after intestinal transplantation. No antigens are known for them. Libraries were prepared by immunoSEQ multiplex PCR; TCRdb keeps only in-frame clonotypes and omits some of them. The profile shows approximately 110,000 clones, about 92% of them singletons. Sample: unstimulated CD4+ T cells sorted from spleen or lymph node cells, taken before transplant. The receptors originated from a human donor who was the organ donor for an intestinal transplant.

This clone has more than one count but fewer than ten. The V gene is TRBV5-1, the J gene TRBJ2-7; D call uncertain. The germline V gene encodes CDR1 SGHRS and CDR2 YFSETQ. Trimming stripped 1 base from V and 1 base from J, with 6 bases between. The CDR3 loop spans 13 amino acids. Here the CDR3 reads CASSLRISYEQYF. CDR3 nucleotide sequence: TGCGCCAGCAGCTTGAGGATATCCTACGAGCAGTACTTC.

This CDR3 reads CASSHHVAGGSNEQFF. The CDR3 coding sequence is TGTGCCAGCAGCCACCATGTGGCGGGAGGGAGTAATGAGCAGTTCTTC. The chain employs TRBV14 and TRBJ2-1, with 9 bases fitting TRBD2. Trimming took 3 bases from V and 7 from J; bases not matched to a gene: 10. This CDR3 has 16 amino acids. Germline V gene lookup returns CDR1 SGHDN and CDR2 FVKESK. Together with reference TRBV14 and TRBJ2-1, the CDR3 gives the full variable domain: EAGVTQFPSHSVIEKGQTVTLRCDPISGHDNLYWYRRVMGKEIKFLLHFVKESKQDESGMPNNRFLAERTGGTYSTLKVQPAELEDSGVYFCASSHHVAGGSNEQFFGPGTRLTVL.

J is TRBJ2-3 and V is TRBV2, with 7 bases identical to TRBD2. The length of the CDR3 is 15 residues. J was trimmed by 1 base and V by 4 bases; bases with no gene match: 5. Germline V gene sequence: CDR1 SNHLY, CDR2 FYNNEI. CDR3 coding DNA: TGTGCCAGCAGTGGCGGGAGAGTGGGCACAGATACGCAGTATTTT. Residues: CASSGGRVGTDTQYF.

This rearrangement joins TRBV19 to TRBJ2-3, with 10 bases matching TRBD2. Per germline, CDR1 LNHDA and CDR2 SQIVND (reference sequence). Trimming at V came to 5 bases and at J to 5 bases, leaving 7 bases not matched to a gene. CDR3 length: 15 residues. The CDR3 protein is CASSSLAGVEDTQYF. CDR3 bases: TGTGCCAGTAGTTCGCTAGCGGGAGTTGAAGATACGCAGTATTTT.

This chain joins TRBV6-1 and TRBJ2-1; D remains unclear. The length of the CDR3 is 11 residues. Trimming pared 6 bases from V and 2 bases from J, leaving 2 bases between. Looked up from germline, CDR1 is MNHNS and CDR2 is SASEGT. The DNA for the CDR3 is TGTGCCAGCAGACCCTACAATGAGCAGTTCTTC. Encoded protein: CASRPYNEQFF.

The chain has TRBV4-1 and TRBJ2-5; TRBD1 matches 8 bases. Germline V lookup: CDR1 MGHRA, CDR2 YSYEKL. CDR3 length: 15 residues. V was pared by 3 bases and J by 5 bases, with 8 bases of the junction left unmatched. This CDR3 is CASSQGLTGDETQYF. As DNA, the CDR3 is TGCGCCAGCAGCCAGGGTCTGACAGGGGACGAGACCCAGTACTTC.

The rearrangement uses TRBV7-9 and TRBJ1-2, with D unresolved. Germline-derived CDR1 and CDR2 are SEHNR and FQNEAQ (reference sequence). There are 13 residues in the CDR3. Trimming took 1 base from V and 0 from J, leaving 3 bases between them. DNA for the CDR3: TGTGCCAGCAGCTTAGGTGCTAACTATGGCTACACCTTC. It specifies CASSLGANYGYTF.

This clone has only a few counts. J is TRBJ2-3 and V is TRBV15; tentative D call: TRBD1 (6 bases). The ends were cut back, 1 base at V and 6 bases at J, with 17 bases in the middle. Germline V lookup: CDR1 LNHNV, CDR2 YYDKDF (reference sequence). The CDR3 has 16 amino acids. The CDR3 region is CATSRGASGAGDTQYF. In nucleotides, the CDR3 is TGTGCCACCAGCAGAGGAGCGTCAGGGGCAGGGGATACGCAGTATTTT.

The chain uses TRBV6-5 and TRBJ2-2; D uncertain. CDR1 is MNHEY and CDR2 is SVGAGI in the germline V gene. The CDR3 is 12 residues long. With 4 bases removed from V and 4 bases from J, the gap between germline ends came to 4 bases. The CDR3 loop reads CASSFSTGELFF. CDR3 DNA: TGTGCCAGCAGTTTTAGCACCGGGGAGCTGTTTTTT.

The chain has TRBV7-8 and TRBJ2-1, with 10 positions matching TRBD2. With 2 bases clipped from V and 7 bases from J, the junction kept 5 bases outside the gene matches. CDR1 and CDR2 (germline): SGHVS, FQNEAQ. The CDR3 sequence is 15 residues long. CDR3 sequence: CASSLLTSGTNEQFF. CDR3 sequence (DNA): TGTGCCAGCAGCTTACTTACTAGCGGGACAAATGAGCAGTTCTTC.

This rearrangement joins TRBV5-1 to TRBJ2-1; maybe TRBD1 (5 bases). The germline CDR1 and CDR2 sequences are SGHRS and YFSETQ. Trimming cost V 9 bases and J 4 bases, with 20 bases left between them. There are 15 residues in the CDR3. The CDR3 region has the DNA TGCGCCACCTCGGGCCGAGACAGCGATTACAATGAGCAGTTCTTC. Protein: CATSGRDSDYNEQFF.

This chain connects TRBV9 to TRBJ2-1; D gene ambiguous. CDR3 length: 13 amino acids. Germline V gene sequence: CDR1 SGDLS, CDR2 YYNGEE. V lost 9 bases and J lost 0, with 10 bases in between. The CDR3 region is CATASSSYNEQFF. The CDR3 region has the DNA TGTGCCACGGCTTCGAGCTCCTACAATGAGCAGTTCTTC.

The chain is built from TRBV30 and TRBJ1-2; D is perhaps TRBD1 (5 bases). The V gene lost 1 base and the J gene lost 7 bases, with 13 bases spanning the gap. Germline lookup yields CDR1 GTSNPN and CDR2 SVGIG (reference sequence). This CDR3 is 13 amino acids long. Here the CDR3 DNA reads TGTGCCTGGAGTGATCGGGGGACTGGTGGCTACACCTTC. Translation: CAWSDRGTGGYTF.

The chain is built from TRBV5-1 and TRBJ1-4, with 7 bases aligning to TRBD1. V lost 4 bases and J lost 2; bases outside the gene matches: 17. Germline CDR1 and CDR2: SGHRS and YFSETQ. CDR3 length: 19 residues. CDR3 nucleotides: TGCGCCAGCAGCCGAACCACAGGGGCGACGGAGGGTACTAATGAAAAACTGTTTTTT. Amino acids: CASSRTTGATEGTNEKLFF.

The V and J genes are TRBV11-2 and TRBJ2-3; D is perhaps TRBD1 (5 bases). This CDR3 contains 15 residues. The germline V gene has CDR1 SGHAT and CDR2 FQNNGV. The germline V and J ends were trimmed by 2 bases and 6 bases, with 15 bases remaining between them. CDR3: CASSLSQGLSDTQYF. Here the CDR3 DNA reads TGTGCCAGCAGCTTATCGCAGGGTTTATCGGATACGCAGTATTTT.

The rearrangement uses TRBV7-8 and TRBJ2-7, with D possibly TRBD1 on 5 matching bases. This CDR3 spans 14 amino acids. V was shortened by 5 bases and J by 6 bases, with 17 bases between the two germline ends. Per germline, CDR1 SGHVS and CDR2 FQNEAQ. The CDR3 sequence: CASSPLGLGREQYF. The CDR3 DNA sequence: TGTGCCAGCAGCCCCCTGGGGTTGGGGCGCGAGCAGTACTTC.

The chain employs TRBV4-1 and TRBJ1-2; D call uncertain. V shed 3 bases and J shed 3 bases, with 17 bases lying between them. This CDR3 has 16 amino acids. Germline CDR1 reads MGHRA; CDR2 reads YSYEKL. As DNA, the CDR3 is TGCGCCAGCAGCCAGGGGAGTAGACCTAAGGACTATGGCTACACCTTC. Translating gives CASSQGSRPKDYGYTF.

CDR3 sequence: CASSLSSHLYGYTF. In nucleotides, the CDR3 is TGCGCCAGCAGCTTGAGTTCGCACCTCTATGGCTACACCTTC. The chain carries TRBV5-1 and TRBJ1-2; D remains ambiguous. Germline assignment: CDR1 SGHRS and CDR2 YFSETQ. Trimming took 1 base from V and 4 from J, leaving 11 bases between them. The CDR3 is 14 residues long.

V is TRBV4-2 and J is TRBJ2-7; D is perhaps TRBD2 (6 bases). Deletions cut 0 bases from V and 4 bases from J, with 19 bases between. Germline CDR1 reads LGHNA; CDR2 reads YNFKEQ. The CDR3 runs 17 residues. The CDR3 DNA is TGTGCCAGCAGCCAAGACCCCGGGGGTAGCACATCTTACGAGCAGTACTTC. Translation gives CASSQDPGGSTSYEQYF.

V gene TRBV6-4 combines with J gene TRBJ2-3; D unclear. CDR1 and CDR2 from the germline V gene are MRHNA and SNTAGT. V dropped 2 bases and J dropped 5 bases, with 5 bases sitting between them. There are 12 residues in the CDR3. The CDR3 sequence: CASSDVGDTQYF. Written as DNA, the CDR3 is TGTGCCAGCAGTGACGTTGGAGATACGCAGTATTTT.

Concerning this clone itself: Other DNA variants within this sample encode the same CDR3. This chain joins TRBV7-3 and TRBJ2-3; 10 positions agree with TRBD2. V was pared by 2 bases and J by 1 base, with 0 bases of the junction left unmatched. The CDR3 extends over 15 amino acids. Germline V CDR1 and CDR2: SGHTA, FQGTGA. The CDR3 loop reads CASSLGLAGTDTQYF. The DNA for the CDR3 is TGTGCCAGCAGCTTAGGACTAGCGGGCACAGATACGCAGTATTTT.